Listed here are 14 T cell receptor beta chains from one sample, sequenced in a study of vaccination effects on CD4 cells after COVID-19. No antigen has been assigned to these receptors. The method was immunoSEQ multiplex PCR; TCRdb's version includes in-frame clones alone and lacks a portion of them. The sample lists 50,000 to 75,000 clones, approximately 72% occurring once. At the end of about 10 days of culture, CD4+ T cells were isolated. The sample was CD4+ T cells from PBMCs cultured without peptide, taken before COVID-19 vaccination. Receptors were obtained from a human donor who had a prior SARS-CoV-2 infection.

The chain combines TRBV9 with TRBJ2-7; 13 bases are shared with TRBD2. Trimming took 4 bases from V and 2 from J; bases not matched to a gene: 3. The CDR3 consists of 15 residues. The germline V gene has CDR1 SGDLS and CDR2 YYNGEE. The CDR3 coding sequence is TGTGCCAGCAGCTCCGGGACTAGCGGGGCCTACGAGCAGTACTTC. This encodes CASSSGTSGAYEQYF.

This chain joins TRBV18 and TRBJ2-7; possibly TRBD1 or TRBD2 for D (5 bases each). Germline-derived CDR1 and CDR2 are KGHSH and LQKENI. Trimming took off 3 bases at V and 2 bases at J, with 14 bases between the two ends. The CDR3 spans 15 residues. CDR3 amino acids: CASSPGLLGAYEQYF. The CDR3 DNA is TGTGCCAGCTCACCGGGTCTACTAGGGGCCTACGAGCAGTACTTC.

The J gene is TRBJ2-1, the V gene TRBV5-6; no firm D call. Germline assignment: CDR1 SGHDT and CDR2 YYEEEE. Trimming left V 4 bases short and J 8 bases short, with 7 bases between. The CDR3 totals 11 residues. DNA for the CDR3: TGTGCCAGCAGCCGATACGATGAGCAGTTCTTC. This sequence encodes CASSRYDEQFF. The full variable domain, rest sourced from reference TRBV5-6 and TRBJ2-1, is DAGVTQSPTHLIKTRGQQVTLRCSPKSGHDTVSWYQQALGQGPQFIFQYYEEEERQRGNFPDRFSGHQFPNYSSELNVNALLLGDSALYLCASSRYDEQFFGPGTRLTVL.

The rearrangement uses TRBV24-1 and TRBJ2-7; TRBD2 aligns across 14 bases. The V and J ends lost 3 bases and 9 bases, in that order; junction bases with no gene match: 6. The CDR3 totals 15 residues. Germline V gene lookup returns CDR1 KGHDR and CDR2 SFDVKD. CDR3 sequence reads: CATSDPGLAGVVQYF. The CDR3 DNA sequence: TGTGCCACCAGTGATCCGGGACTAGCGGGAGTGGTGCAGTACTTC.

V is TRBV27 and J is TRBJ1-4; D is perhaps TRBD1 (5 bases). The CDR3 runs to 14 residues. Between the trimmed V and J ends, which lost 1 base and 6 bases, there was a span of 9 bases. Germline assignment: CDR1 MNHEY and CDR2 SMNVEV (reference sequence). The chain's CDR3 is CASSLWQGDEKLFF. In DNA form, the CDR3 reads TGTGCCAGCAGTTTATGGCAGGGCGATGAAAAACTGTTTTTT.

The rearrangement links TRBV5-6 to TRBJ1-1; TRBD1 matches 10 bases. J lost 6 bases, V lost 4 bases, and 15 bases had no gene match. The CDR3 is 17 residues long. Germline V gene sequence: CDR1 SGHDT, CDR2 YYEEEE. The CDR3 sequence is CASSLLRDRGLISEAFF. CDR3 nucleotide sequence: TGTGCCAGCAGCCTACTCCGGGACAGGGGTTTGATCTCTGAAGCTTTCTTT.

The V gene is TRBV5-1, the J gene TRBJ1-1; D possibly corresponds to TRBD1 (5 bases). The CDR3 sequence is 12 residues long. V was trimmed by 7 bases and J by 4 bases, leaving 11 bases between them. The V gene's germline CDR1 is SGHRS and CDR2 YFSETQ. CDR3 nucleotides: TGCGCCAGCGGGGGGTCTGGCACTGAAGCTTTCTTT. Translating it yields CASGGSGTEAFF.

This sequence joins TRBV2 and TRBJ2-2; D gene unclear. CDR3 length: 19 residues. Between the trimmed V and J ends, which lost 1 base and 3 bases, there was a span of 21 bases. CDR1 and CDR2 (germline): SNHLY, FYNNEI. The CDR3 here is CASSEGFIPYPGDTGELFF. The CDR3 bases are TGTGCCAGCAGTGAAGGGTTCATACCCTATCCTGGGGACACCGGGGAGCTGTTTTTT.

The chain links TRBV15 to TRBJ2-1; 14 nucleotides agree with TRBD2. Germline assignment: CDR1 LNHNV and CDR2 YYDKDF (reference sequence). V lost 6 bases, J lost 3 bases, and 4 bases stayed unmatched. The CDR3 sequence is 16 residues long. CDR3 loop: CATSTGLAGGYNEQFF. The CDR3 nucleotides are TGTGCCACCAGTACCGGACTAGCGGGAGGCTACAATGAGCAGTTCTTC.

V is TRBV7-8 and J is TRBJ1-2; 9 positions match TRBD1. This CDR3 is 18 amino acids long. J lost 4 bases, V lost 1 base, and 13 bases had no gene match. Germline-derived CDR1 and CDR2 are SGHVS and FQNEAQ. The DNA of the CDR3 is TGTGCCAGCAGCTTAGTACAAGCTCCCGGGACAGGGTCCTATGGCTACACCTTC. Translated, it gives CASSLVQAPGTGSYGYTF.

The rearrangement uses TRBV9 and TRBJ2-1; TRBD2 matches at 10 bases. The CDR3 extends over 17 amino acids. V trimming: 0 bases; J trimming: 0 bases; junction bases outside the gene matches: 3. Germline CDR1 and CDR2: SGDLS and YYNGEE. The CDR3 is CASSVVAGGLSYNEQFF. In DNA, the CDR3 is TGTGCCAGCAGCGTAGTAGCGGGGGGTCTCTCCTACAATGAGCAGTTCTTC.

The V call is TRBV7-2, the J call TRBJ2-1, with D perhaps given as TRBD1 or TRBD2 (5 bases each). The CDR3 consists of 14 residues. Germline CDR1 reads SGHTA; CDR2 reads FQGNSA. V was cut by 5 bases and J by 4 bases, with 12 bases left in between. In nucleotides, the CDR3 is TGTGCCAGCAGCATCCGGGACCGATACAATGAGCAGTTCTTC. Translating it yields CASSIRDRYNEQFF.

This rearrangement joins TRBV2 to TRBJ1-2; D may be TRBD1 (5 bases). Germline values: CDR1 SNHLY, CDR2 FYNNEI. V was clipped by 4 bases and J by 4 bases, with 16 bases between them. This CDR3 has 15 residues. The CDR3 loop is CASSGSSGGGYGYTF. The CDR3, as DNA: TGTGCCAGCAGTGGGTCCTCGGGGGGGGGCTATGGCTACACCTTC.

The J gene is TRBJ2-7, the V gene TRBV11-3, with unresolved D. V was pared by 3 bases and J by 0 bases, with 6 bases between. In germline, CDR1 is SGHNT, CDR2 YENEEA. The CDR3 spans 13 residues. The CDR3 nucleotides are TGTGCCAGCAGCTTCCAGGACTCCTACGAGCAGTACTTC. Protein: CASSFQDSYEQYF.